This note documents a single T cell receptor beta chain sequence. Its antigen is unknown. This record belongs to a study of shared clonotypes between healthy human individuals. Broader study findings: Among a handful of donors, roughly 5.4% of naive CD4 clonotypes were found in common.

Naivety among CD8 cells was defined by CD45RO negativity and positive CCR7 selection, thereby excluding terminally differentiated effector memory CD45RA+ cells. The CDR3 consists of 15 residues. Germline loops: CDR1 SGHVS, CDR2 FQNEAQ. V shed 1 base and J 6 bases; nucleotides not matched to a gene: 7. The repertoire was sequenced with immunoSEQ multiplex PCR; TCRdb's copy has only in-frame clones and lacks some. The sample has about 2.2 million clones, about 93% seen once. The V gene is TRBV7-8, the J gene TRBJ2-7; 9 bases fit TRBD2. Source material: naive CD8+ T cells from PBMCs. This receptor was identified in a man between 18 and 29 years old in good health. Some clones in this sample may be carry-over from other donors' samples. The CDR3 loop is CASSLGSSGMVEQYF. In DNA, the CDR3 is TGTGCCAGCAGCTTAGGCTCTAGCGGGATGGTCGAGCAGTACTTC.